The next 16 T cell receptor beta chains were all read from a single sample in a study of T-cell memory formation after mild COVID-19. Via MiXCR, TCRdb re-called the 5' RACE reads, giving one row per CDR3 protein. This table has approximately 560,000 distinct CDR3 sequences, around a sixth appearing once. Sequenced material: PBMCs or a T cell subset sorted from them (not recorded which). These receptors were taken from an adult woman who had mild COVID-19 (a few samples of this study predate the infection). Cell type and time point are not known.

The rearrangement links TRBV5-4 to TRBJ2-7; TRBD2 is a possible D gene (5 bases). Trimming shortened V by 4 bases and J by 2 bases, and 19 bases separated the two germline ends. The CDR3 totals 16 residues. Germline lookup yields CDR1 SGHNT and CDR2 YYREEE (reference sequence). CDR3 sequence reads: CASSRDAGLGTYEQYF. As DNA, the CDR3 is TGTGCCAGCAGCCGTGACGCGGGCCTTGGGACCTACGAGCAGTACTTC.

CDR3 residues: CAISGLDDYGYTF. Here the CDR3 DNA reads TGTGCCATCAGTGGGTTGGATGACTATGGCTACACCTTC. The chain is built from TRBV10-3 and TRBJ1-2; D uncertain. CDR1 and CDR2 from the germline V gene are ENHRY and SYGVKD. Trimming cost V 4 bases and J 3 bases, with 9 bases left between them. The length of the CDR3 is 13 residues.

This clonotype was observed at least ten times. The V and J genes are TRBV6-5 and TRBJ2-2; 7 positions agree with TRBD1. The CDR3 is 16 residues long. The V segment lost 0 bases and the J segment 4 bases; nucleotides outside the gene matches: 5. Germline-derived CDR1 and CDR2 are MNHEY and SVGAGI. CDR3 residues: CASSYSTGAITGELFF. CDR3 nucleotides: TGTGCCAGCAGTTACTCTACAGGGGCGATCACCGGGGAGCTGTTTTTT.

The chain employs TRBV2 and TRBJ2-2, with 12 bases aligning to TRBD1. V was pared by 5 bases and J by 4 bases, with 5 bases of the junction left unmatched. CDR1 and CDR2 from the germline V gene are SNHLY and FYNNEI. The CDR3 sequence is 16 residues long. The DNA of the CDR3 is TGTGCCAGCAGTCGGGACAGGGGGCGCGGCACCGGGGAGCTGTTTTTT. Translation: CASSRDRGRGTGELFF. Combining the CDR3 with reference TRBV2 and TRBJ2-2 gives the whole variable domain EPEVTQTPSHQVTQMGQEVILRCVPISNHLYFYWYRQILGQKVEFLVSFYNNEISEKSEIFDDQFSVERPDGSNFTLKIRSTKLEDSAMYFCASSRDRGRGTGELFFGEGSRLTVL.

This clonotype came up a few times. The V call is TRBV5-1, the J call TRBJ2-2; no firm D call. Trimming pared 0 bases from V and 6 bases from J, leaving 9 bases between. The CDR3 loop spans 14 amino acids. Germline V gene data show CDR1 as SGHRS and CDR2 as YFSETQ. The CDR3 spells CASSLVPVPGELFF. The CDR3 DNA is TGCGCCAGCAGCTTGGTTCCGGTCCCCGGGGAGCTGTTTTTT.

The rearrangement joins TRBV7-9 to TRBJ2-3, with 16 bases that match TRBD2. Germline-derived CDR1 and CDR2 are SEHNR and FQNEAQ (reference sequence). V dropped 4 bases and J dropped 4; count of bases not matched to a gene: 8. The CDR3 runs 18 residues. CDR3 sequence reads: CASSSGTSGRATADTQYF. The CDR3 bases are TGTGCCAGCAGCTCCGGGACTAGCGGGAGGGCCACCGCAGATACGCAGTATTTT.

The V and J genes are TRBV20-1 and TRBJ2-7, with D unclear. The germline CDR1 and CDR2 sequences are DFQATT and SNEGSKA (reference sequence). V was cut by 3 bases and J by 2 bases, with 11 bases left in between. The CDR3 runs to 13 residues. The CDR3 spells CSARAAPTYEQYF. DNA for the CDR3: TGCAGTGCTAGGGCGGCCCCAACCTACGAGCAGTACTTC.

The chain joins TRBV19 to TRBJ1-6; D is perhaps TRBD1 (5 bases). From germline, CDR1 is LNHDA and CDR2 SQIVND (reference sequence). This CDR3 spans 14 amino acids. Trimming shortened V by 9 bases and J by 9 bases, and 18 bases separated the two germline ends. CDR3 sequence: CASQGFGDGSPLHF. The DNA for the CDR3 is TGTGCCAGCCAGGGTTTTGGAGACGGTTCACCCCTCCACTTT. Drawing the rest from reference TRBV19 and TRBJ1-6, the complete variable domain is DGGITQSPKYLFRKEGQNVTLSCEQNLNHDAMYWYRQDPGQGLRLIYYSQIVNDFQKGDIAEGYSVSREKKESFPLTVTSAQKNPTAFYLCASQGFGDGSPLHFGNGTRLTVT.

This clonotype was found a few times. J is TRBJ2-7 and V is TRBV4-3, with 7 bases lining up with TRBD1. Germline lookup yields CDR1 LGHNA and CDR2 YSLEER. The CDR3 spans 15 residues. Unmatched junction bases numbered 12, after V lost 4 bases and J lost 6 bases. CDR3 DNA sequence: TGCGCCAGCAGCCGAGGACAGGCCGGGCCGGCCGAGCAGTACTTC. This sequence encodes CASSRGQAGPAEQYF.

This clonotype has a handful of counts. The chain is built from TRBV6-1 and TRBJ2-2; D is ambiguous. Trimming pared 3 bases from V and 0 bases from J, leaving 8 bases between. Germline loops: CDR1 MNHNS, CDR2 SASEGT. The CDR3 sequence is 15 residues long. The CDR3 loop reads CASSETMTNTGELFF. CDR3 sequence (DNA): TGTGCCAGCAGTGAGACCATGACGAACACCGGGGAGCTGTTTTTT.

The V gene is TRBV24-1, the J gene TRBJ2-1; TRBD1 matches at 8 bases. Unmatched junction bases numbered 10, after V lost 7 bases and J lost 3 bases. The CDR3 loop spans 16 amino acids. CDR1 is KGHDR, CDR2 SFDVKD, per germline. The DNA of the CDR3 is TGTGCCACCAGCCCTACCGGGACAGGCGACTACAATGAGCAGTTCTTC. Encoded protein: CATSPTGTGDYNEQFF.

This clonotype appeared many times. The chain uses TRBV12-3 or TRBV12-4 and TRBJ1-1; D gene unclear. The V end lost 6 bases, the J end lost 4 bases, and 15 bases lay between the germline ends. The CDR3 contains 14 residues. As DNA, the CDR3 is TGTGCCAGCAGCTTATCAATGGGGATCACTGAAGCTTTCTTT. Translating it yields CASSLSMGITEAFF.

This clonotype was seen many times. J is TRBJ1-5 and V is TRBV30; no definite D call. Germline V gene lookup returns CDR1 GTSNPN and CDR2 SVGIG (reference sequence). V was cut by 2 bases and J by 0 bases, with 5 bases left in between. The CDR3 length is 13 residues. The CDR3 coding sequence is TGTGCCTGGAGTAGTGGTAGCAATCAGCCCCAGCATTTT. It encodes CAWSSGSNQPQHF.

Many counts were recorded for this clonotype. The chain carries TRBV29-1 and TRBJ2-7; 12 nucleotides agree with TRBD1. The CDR3 spans 14 residues. V shed 1 base, J shed 7 bases, and the junction held 5 bases outside the gene matches. The germline gives CDR1 SQVTM, CDR2 ANQGSEA. This CDR3 is CSVEGDRGLGEQYF. CDR3 nucleotide sequence: TGCAGCGTTGAAGGGGACAGGGGGCTCGGGGAGCAGTACTTC.

There are many counts of this clonotype. The V call is TRBV12-3 or TRBV12-4, the J call TRBJ2-3; possibly TRBD1 or TRBD2 for D (6 bases each). V was trimmed by 8 bases and J by 4 bases, leaving 13 bases between them. The CDR3 totals 13 residues. CDR3 residues: CASGGTLPDTQYF. CDR3 in DNA: TGTGCCAGCGGGGGGACACTGCCAGATACGCAGTATTTT.

The V call is TRBV10-3, the J call TRBJ2-1, with D possibly being TRBD1 or TRBD2 (5 bases each). The CDR3 runs 16 residues. V shed 6 bases and J shed 0 bases, with 15 bases lying between them. Germline V gives CDR1 ENHRY, CDR2 SYGVKD. The CDR3 region has the DNA TGTGCCATCAGCCTGACAGCAACTAGCTCCTACAATGAGCAGTTCTTC. Translation: CAISLTATSSYNEQFF.